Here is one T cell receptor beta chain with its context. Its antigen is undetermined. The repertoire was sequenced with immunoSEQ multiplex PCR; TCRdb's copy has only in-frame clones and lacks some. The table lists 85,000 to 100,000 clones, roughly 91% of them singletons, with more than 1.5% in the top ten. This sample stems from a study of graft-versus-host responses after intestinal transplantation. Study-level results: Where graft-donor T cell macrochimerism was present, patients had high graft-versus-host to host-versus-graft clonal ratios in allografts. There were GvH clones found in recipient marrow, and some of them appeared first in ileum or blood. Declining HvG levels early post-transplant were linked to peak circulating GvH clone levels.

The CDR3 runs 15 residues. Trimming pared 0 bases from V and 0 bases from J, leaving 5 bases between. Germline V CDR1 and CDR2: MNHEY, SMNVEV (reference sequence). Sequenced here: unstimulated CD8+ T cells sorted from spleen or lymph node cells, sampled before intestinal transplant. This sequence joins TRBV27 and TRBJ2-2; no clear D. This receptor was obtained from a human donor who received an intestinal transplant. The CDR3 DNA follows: TGTGCCAGCAGTTTATCCGGTCCGAACACCGGGGAGCTGTTTTTT. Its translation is CASSLSGPNTGELFF.